This note documents a single T cell receptor beta chain sequence. Its antigen specificity is not known. Base qualities are not at hand, and no much larger clone is one base apart. Genomic DNA served as template for TCR beta VDJ combination and CDR3 sequence profiling. An Illumina HiSeq 2000 was the platform used for TCR repertoire sequencing. Processing in the source paper ran as follows. Repertoire assessment relied on Simpson's diversity index, CDR3 size and DJ length profiles, and TRBV/TRBJ rearrangement plots. Whichever DNA sequence was most abundant in the deep sequencing data was defined as the immunodominant clone. CDR3 amino acid sequences were checked for sharing across subjects and were also compared against the VDJdb database and published repertoires. In TCRdb, the public reads were trimmed at Q25 with fastp and aligned with MiXCR, with productive beta chains retained. Rows are unified per CDR3 protein, each entry keeping the most common DNA and genes. These V and J calls originate from TCRdb's pipeline instead of the authors' own analysis. The sample yields some 150,000 distinct CDR3 sequences; over 50% were counted once. The ten largest make up more than 10% of the sample.

The sample is drawn from a study of CD8+CD57+ T cells in acquired aplastic anemia (dated by TCRdb to 2017 to 2018). In terms of the full investigation: On average, sorted CD4+ and CD8+ cells yielded about 3 ug of extracted DNA, with a range of roughly 0.18 to 30 ug. CD8+CD57+ expansion was defined as a frequency above the mean frequency observed in healthy subjects.

The paper as a whole reports these results and caveats: Roughly 30 CD8+ CDR3 sequences were shared between patients and controls but appeared highly expressed in patients and within their immunodominant clones. Patients and healthy controls showed no significant difference in CD8+ Simpson's diversity (P=0.060).

The CDR3, from cysteine to phenylalanine, totals 14 residues. Kept here is only the CDR3 DNA, which spans 42 bases and is read in frame from base 1. Based on the germline V gene, the CDR1 and CDR2 sequences are SGHAT and FQNNGV. V and J are truncated by 2 bases and 5 bases respectively, leaving an intervening sequence of 13 bases. Flow cytometry had shown CD8+CD57+ cell expansion in the patients selected for sequencing. Severe acquired aplastic anemia was diagnosed in all patients according to International Study of Aplastic Anemia and Agranulocytosis and Camitta criteria. At the time blood was sampled, none of the patients had received any therapy. In the study, sorted CD4+ and CD8+ blood T cells from patients with severe aplastic anemia and from healthy subjects underwent deep sequencing of TCR repertoires. In the USA, patient enrollment took place under clinicaltrials.gov protocols 00001620, 01623167, 00001397, 00071045, 00081523 and 00961064. Ficoll-Paque density gradient centrifugation was used to isolate peripheral blood mononuclear cells. Before DNA extraction, CD4+ and CD8+ T cells were sorted by FACS or by magnetic beads.

The TCR sequence derives from a human donor with aplastic anemia. The sequencing input was sorted CD4+, CD8+, or CD8+CD57+ T cells (not recorded which) from PBMCs. The chain couples TRBV11-2 to TRBJ2-7, and the D gene may be TRBD2, 5 bases matching. CDR3 region: CASSLRSDGDEQYF. The nucleotide sequence is TGTGCCAGCAGCTTACGATCTGACGGGGACGAGCAGTACTTC.